This T cell receptor beta chain originates from a study of post-analysis software for immune sequencing data. Libraries were made from TCR beta cDNA, and they carried unique molecular identifiers. TCRdb analysed the PCR reads with MiXCR anew, one entry per CDR3 protein. The sample shows around 180,000 distinct CDR3 sequences, roughly 30% of them seen only once. V was trimmed by 3 bases and J by 5 bases, leaving 14 bases between them. The CDR3 runs 15 residues. Findings of the study overall: Comparison of patients with controls showed 4 to 6 TRBV segments more frequent in patients, TRBV5-6, TRBV5-1 and TRBV20-1 among them.

In its sample, this clonotype was seen many times. The target antigen is unknown. The V and J genes are TRBV12-3 or TRBV12-4 and TRBJ2-1; D may match TRBD1 or TRBD2 (6 bases each). Sequenced sample: blood. This clonotype was sampled from a girl aged 5 to 17 with multiple sclerosis. The CDR3 DNA is TGTGCCAGCAGTTTGGACAGTCGGAGGGACAATGAGCAGTTCTTC. Protein: CASSLDSRRDNEQFF.